Listed below are T cell receptor beta chains from one sample, sequenced in a study of molecular identifiers for immune sequencing clone quantification. Each CDR3 protein is one row after TCRdb ran MiXCR on the PCR reads. The table includes under 350,000 distinct CDR3 sequences, 24% detected once. The sequencing input was naive CD8+ T cells from blood, with Jurkat cell RNA spiked in. The receptors stem from a human donor in good health. Some libraries in this study had Jurkat cell RNA spiked in. Each CDR3 is given with its conserved first and last residue. D genes are given only for firm matches. Clone size, where shown, is once, few, many, or a class for clones that have expanded.

D	length	J	V	size	CDR3	DNA
-	13	TRBJ1-5	TRBV7-9	-	CASSLGGSATQHF	TGTGCCAGCAGCTTAGGTGGGTCGGCTACCCAGCATTTT
TRBD1	16	TRBJ2-7	TRBV15	-	CATSRDLGTGEVERYF	TGTGCCACCAGCAGAGATTTGGGGACAGGGGAAGTCGAGCGGTACTTC
TRBD2	15	TRBJ2-3	TRBV20-1	few	CSASDLADHTDTQYF	TGCAGTGCTAGTGATCTAGCGGACCACACAGATACGCAGTATTTT
-	15	TRBJ2-2	TRBV27	few	CASSFIGPGPGELFF	TGTGCCAGCAGTTTTATAGGGCCCGGGCCCGGGGAGCTGTTTTTT
TRBD1	15	TRBJ2-1	TRBV30	few	CAWSTGQGSYNEQFF	TGTGCCTGGAGTACGGGACAGGGCTCCTACAATGAGCAGTTCTTC
-	15	TRBJ2-5	TRBV2	many	CASSTILGAKETQYF	TGTGCCAGCAGTACCATACTGGGGGCGAAAGAGACCCAGTACTTC
-	14	TRBJ2-2	TRBV6-2/TRBV6-3	few	CASSYAGGTGELFF	TGTGCCAGCAGTTACGCAGGTGGCACCGGGGAGCTGTTTTTT
TRBD1	14	TRBJ2-7	TRBV7-9	few	CASSPRQGEVEQYF	TGTGCCAGCAGCCCGAGACAGGGGGAGGTCGAGCAGTACTTC
-	16	TRBJ2-7	TRBV5-8	few	CASSLERASASYEQYF	TGTGCCAGCAGCCTGGAGAGGGCTAGTGCGAGCTACGAGCAGTACTTC
-	13	TRBJ2-2	TRBV7-9	many	CASSFPYPGELFF	TGTGCCAGCAGCTTTCCTTATCCCGGGGAGCTGTTTTTT
-	18	TRBJ2-7	TRBV20-1	few	CSARDLGARGLSSYEQYF	TGCAGTGCTAGAGATCTTGGAGCAAGGGGCCTGAGCTCCTACGAGCAGTACTTC
-	15	TRBJ2-7	TRBV28	-	CASSLRGLMSYEQYF	TGTGCCAGCAGTTTGCGGGGGCTTATGTCCTACGAGCAGTACTTC
-	15	TRBJ2-5	TRBV30	many	CAWSGRGFRQETQYF	TGTGCCTGGAGTGGTAGGGGTTTTCGGCAAGAGACCCAGTACTTC
-	20	TRBJ1-1	TRBV29-1	many	CSVGPRDRTRGEGLVTEAFF	TGCAGCGTTGGACCGAGAGACAGAACTAGGGGTGAGGGGCTAGTCACTGAAGCTTTCTTT
TRBD2	14	TRBJ2-3	TRBV15	many	CATSKWTSGDTQYF	TGTGCCACCAGCAAGTGGACTAGCGGAGATACGCAGTATTTT
-	13	TRBJ2-2	TRBV30	few	CAWSHLGAGELFF	TGTGCCTGGAGCCATTTGGGGGCCGGGGAGCTGTTTTTT
-	13	TRBJ2-3	TRBV29-1	-	CSVGTCSTDTQSF	TGCAGCGTCGGGACCTGTAGCACAGATACGCAGTCTTTT
-	16	TRBJ1-1	TRBV11-2	-	CASSPGAPVVVAEAFF	TGTGCCAGCAGCCCCGGGGCACCCGTAGTGGTAGCTGAAGCTTTCTTT
TRBD1	16	TRBJ2-7	TRBV4-3	few	CASSPSITGGSYEQYF	TGCGCCAGCAGCCCCAGCATAACAGGGGGCTCCTACGAGCAGTACTTC
-	14	TRBJ1-5	TRBV6-4	many	CASSGRVQKDPQHF	TGTGCCAGCAGTGGACGGGTCCAAAAGGACCCCCAGCATTTT
-	15	TRBJ2-7	TRBV7-8	few	CASSSINSWAYEQYF	TGTGCCAGCAGTTCGATAAACAGCTGGGCCTACGAGCAGTACTTC
-	13	TRBJ1-1	TRBV7-9	many	CASSETDGTEAFF	TGTGCCAGCAGCGAAACTGACGGCACTGAAGCTTTCTTT